This T cell receptor (beta chain) appears in the sequencing data of a study of T cells after yellow fever vaccination (dated by TCRdb to the late 2010s). For the wider study: The SMART-Seq v4 Ultra Low Input RNA kit was used to prepare libraries from fractions with low cell numbers. To follow T-cell clones before and after both primary and booster YFV17D yellow fever vaccination, bulk TCR alpha and beta repertoires underwent longitudinal sequencing. Two healthy male donors, one aged 18 to 30 and one aged 30 to 39 years, made up the cohort. Blood was collected at multiple timepoints before and after primary and secondary immunization, and bulk PBMC replicates and cell subsets were isolated.

The meaning of the sample's treatment or condition label: live attenuated yellow fever vaccine strain. At each blood-draw timepoint, two biological replicates of bulk PBMCs were obtained. A standard Ficoll-Paque protocol was used to isolate PBMCs from peripheral blood. TriZol was used to extract RNA from bulk PBMCs, from CD4 and CD8 fractions, and from dextramer-positive and dextramer-negative fractions. V trim: 5 bases; J trim: 8 bases; unmatched bases: 9. The CDR3 numbers 14 residues from cysteine through phenylalanine. Kept here is only the CDR3 DNA, which spans 42 bases and is read in frame from base 1. CDR1 is given as DFQATT and CDR2 as SNEGSKA, both from the germline V gene (reference sequence). Results and caveats for the whole study, not just this receptor: A small fraction of clonotypes showed up in both the CD4 and CD8 compartments, probably as a result of convergent recombination. Computational filtering was needed because FACS-sorted repertoires could contain abundant contaminating clonotypes from the bulk population. After the booster, most clones that had expanded after primary vaccination were detected again (nearly 97% of CD4 and under 90% of CD8), suggesting broad maintenance of memory. The secondary T-cell response was weaker than the primary response but faster, peaking on day 5 instead of day 15. The study included only two donors, which limits how far the findings can be generalized.

TCR cDNA was synthesized by 5'RACE template switching, which introduced a universal primer site and unique molecular identifiers. cDNA synthesis was primed from both the TCR alpha and TCR beta constant segments. Two PCR steps were used to amplify libraries, with sample barcodes and sequencing adapters being added in the second step. Sequencing of the libraries was done on either Illumina HiSeq 2500 (2x100 bp) or NovaSeq (2x150 bp). In the original analysis: MIGEC was used to demultiplex reads and collapse the reads into UMI consensus sequences, and MiXCR was used for V(D)J alignment. Vaccine-responding clonotypes were defined with edgeR using replicate PBMC samples, requiring FDR below 0.01 and a log2 fold change above 5 up to day 15. Each bulk clonotype received a CD4 or CD8 identity based on whether the sequenced CD4 or CD8 repertoire contained that clonotype at higher abundance. Through fastp at Q25 and MiXCR, TCRdb rebuilt clones from the public reads, retaining in-frame beta chains. Every entry covers one CDR3 protein and lists the most common genes and DNA from its rows. In this record, the V and J calls reflect TCRdb's handling and not the investigators' own analysis. The sample table lists around 360,000 distinct CDR3 sequences, around a tenth of them with a count of one. The ten largest clones represent more than 15% of the sample.

Note on this clonotype: What this receptor recognizes is not known. No quality values exist for individual bases; no much larger clone is one base distant.

The sequence was obtained from a man aged 18 to 29 who received the YFV17D yellow fever vaccine. The chain is assembled from TRBV20-1 and TRBJ1-6, and TRBD1 matches 7 of the central bases. Source: PBMCs, taken on the day of the first yellow fever vaccination. The bases are TGCAGTGCTTGGGGGAGGGGGCCGGATTCACCCCTCCACTTT. Its coded protein is CSAWGRGPDSPLHF.